This entry concerns a single T cell receptor (beta chain). No antigen is known for it. This entry belongs to a study of OX40 agonist ivuxolimab in advanced cancers. Study details: Two cutaneous melanoma patients and one hepatocellular carcinoma patient, three in all, had partial responses.

The study's findings and limits: Clonal expansion among partial responders at 0.1-3.0 mg/kg ranked near the lowest. CD8+ T cells averaged more expanded clones than CD4+.

Per the germline V gene, CDR1 is SNHLY and CDR2 is FYNNEI. Trimming removed 2 bases at V and 0 bases at J, with 8 bases between. The CDR3 runs 16 residues. Exclusion applied to patients with autoimmune disease history or systemic immunosuppression. The assay was immunoSEQ multiplex PCR, and TCRdb's table has in-frame clones only and misses some. The data show about 47,000 clones, around 88% seen once. V is TRBV2 and J is TRBJ1-6; a possible D gene is TRBD1 (5 bases). This TCR was recovered from an adult with an advanced solid tumor such as melanoma, head and neck, liver or kidney cancer. The sequencing here drew on CD4+ or CD8+ T cells sorted from blood, taken in a trial of the OX40 agonist ivuxolimab. The CDR3 region is CASSERQSSYNSPLHF. The CDR3, as DNA: TGTGCCAGCAGTGAAAGACAGAGCTCCTATAATTCACCCCTCCACTTT.